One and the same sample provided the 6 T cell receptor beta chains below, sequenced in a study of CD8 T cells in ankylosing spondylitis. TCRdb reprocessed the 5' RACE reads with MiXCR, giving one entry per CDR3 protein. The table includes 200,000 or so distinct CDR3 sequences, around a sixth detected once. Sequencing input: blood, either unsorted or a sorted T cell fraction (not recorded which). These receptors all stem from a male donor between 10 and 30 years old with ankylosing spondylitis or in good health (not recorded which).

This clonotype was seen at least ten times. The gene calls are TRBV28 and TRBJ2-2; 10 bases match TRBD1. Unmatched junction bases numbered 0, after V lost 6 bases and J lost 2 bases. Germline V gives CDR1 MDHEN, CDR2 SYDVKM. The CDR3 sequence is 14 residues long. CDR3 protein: CASRTGGNTGELFF. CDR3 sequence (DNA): TGTGCCAGCAGGACAGGGGGCAACACCGGGGAGCTGTTTTTT.

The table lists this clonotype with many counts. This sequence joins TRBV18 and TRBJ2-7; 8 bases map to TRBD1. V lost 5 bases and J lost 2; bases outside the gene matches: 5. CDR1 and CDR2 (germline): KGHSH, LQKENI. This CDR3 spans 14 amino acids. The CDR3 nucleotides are TGTGCCAGCTCAGGGGGGACAGGAACCTACGAGCAGTACGTC. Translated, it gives CASSGGTGTYEQYV.

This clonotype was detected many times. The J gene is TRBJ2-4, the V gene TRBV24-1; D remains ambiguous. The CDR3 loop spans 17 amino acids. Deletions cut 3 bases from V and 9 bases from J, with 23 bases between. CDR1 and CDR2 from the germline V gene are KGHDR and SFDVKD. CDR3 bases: TGTGCCACCAGTGATCGGCCCTCGTCCTCCCATGACGGCATTCAGTACTTC. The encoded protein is CATSDRPSSSHDGIQYF.

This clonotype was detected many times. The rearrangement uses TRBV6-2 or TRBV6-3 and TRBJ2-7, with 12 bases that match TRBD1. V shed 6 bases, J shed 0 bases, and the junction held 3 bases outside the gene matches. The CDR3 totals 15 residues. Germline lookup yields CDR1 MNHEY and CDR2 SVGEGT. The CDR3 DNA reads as TGTGCCAGCAGCTCGGGACAGGGGGCCTCCTACGAGCAGTACTTC. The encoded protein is CASSSGQGASYEQYF.

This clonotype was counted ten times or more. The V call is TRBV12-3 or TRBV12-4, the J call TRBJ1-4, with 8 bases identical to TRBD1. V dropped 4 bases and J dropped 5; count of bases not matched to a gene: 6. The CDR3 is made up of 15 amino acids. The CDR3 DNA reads TGTGCCAGCAGTTCCGGACAGGGACTCAATGAAAAACTGTTTTTT. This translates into CASSSGQGLNEKLFF.

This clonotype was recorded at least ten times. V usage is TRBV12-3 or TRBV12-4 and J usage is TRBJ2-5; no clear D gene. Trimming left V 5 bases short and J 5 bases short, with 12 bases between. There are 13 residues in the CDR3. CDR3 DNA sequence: TGTGCCAGCAGTCCCCAGGCCTGGGAGACCCAGTACTTC. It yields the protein CASSPQAWETQYF.